These 5 T cell receptor beta chains were all obtained from the same sample, sequenced in a study of blood T cell repertoires in COVID-19. The protocol was immunoSEQ multiplex PCR, while the TCRdb copy is restricted to in-frame clones and leaves out a portion. The sample has approximately 300,000 clones; over 90% are singletons. The specimen sequenced was PBMCs or T cells enriched from blood (not recorded which). These receptors were collected from a young woman who had been exposed to COVID-19.

The chain employs TRBV3-1 (or the pseudogene TRBV3-2) and TRBJ2-3; a weak D match, TRBD2 (6 bases). The CDR3 is made up of 16 amino acids. Trimming shortened V by 5 bases and J by 0 bases, and 15 bases separated the two germline ends. The germline V gene encodes CDR1 LGHDT and CDR2 YNNKEL (reference sequence). The CDR3 DNA is TGTGCCAGCAGCTTCTCGGGGGTTTCTAGCACAGATACGCAGTATTTT. Residues: CASSFSGVSSTDTQYF.

The chain employs TRBV30 and TRBJ1-2; D may be TRBD1 (5 bases). Looked up from germline, CDR1 is GTSNPN and CDR2 is SVGIG (reference sequence). The length of the CDR3 is 12 residues. The germline V and J ends were trimmed by 0 bases and 8 bases, with 10 bases remaining between them. The CDR3 reads CAWSVVGGGYTF. The CDR3 DNA is TGTGCCTGGAGTGTAGTGGGGGGAGGCTACACCTTC.

The V call is TRBV12-1, the J call TRBJ2-2; TRBD2 is the table's D call and was not checked against the DNA. TRBV12-1 is reported as a pseudogene. This CDR3 spans 16 amino acids. This CDR3 is CASSFWRDANTGELFF. CDR3 nucleotide sequence: TGTGCCAGCAGCTTTTGGAGGGACGCGAACACCGGGGAGCTGTTTTTT.

J is TRBJ2-7 and V is TRBV4-1, with 11 bases aligning to TRBD1. Germline CDR1 MGHRA, CDR2 YSYEKL. V lost 5 bases to trimming and J lost 6 bases; unmatched junction nucleotides: 9. The CDR3 extends over 15 amino acids. The CDR3 reads CASSGYIGTGGEQYF. For the CDR3, the DNA is TGCGCCAGCAGCGGTTACATAGGGACAGGGGGCGAGCAGTACTTC.

The chain carries TRBV9 and TRBJ1-3; D call uncertain. This CDR3 region has 15 residues. The V gene's germline CDR1 is SGDLS and CDR2 YYNGEE. The V end was cut by 7 bases, the J end by 0 bases, with 14 bases between. The CDR3 loop is CASARRRNSGNTIYF. CDR3 DNA sequence: TGTGCCAGCGCGCGCCGAAGAAACTCTGGAAACACCATATATTTT.